The 27 T cell receptor beta chains given below trace back to one sample, sequenced in a study of multiple sclerosis patients with progressive multifocal leukoencephalopathy. Time point here: about 13 months of natalizumab therapy. Clones were read by immunoSEQ multiplex PCR, and TCRdb kept only the in-frame ones, dropping some. The sample holds about 30,000 clones, nearly 90% seen once. The sequences come from PBMCs, collected from a patient treated with natalizumab. The source is a human donor with multiple sclerosis.

The chain joins TRBV5-4 to TRBJ2-6; no clear D. V was clipped by 2 bases and J by 0 bases, with 9 bases between them. Per the germline V gene, CDR1 is SGHNT and CDR2 is YYREEE (reference sequence). The length of the CDR3 is 16 residues. This CDR3 is CASSFEGASGANVLTF. In nucleotides, the CDR3 is TGTGCCAGCAGCTTTGAAGGTGCCTCTGGGGCCAACGTCCTGACTTTC.

As for this clone: Germline and junction disagree at one end, which may indicate a read error. This sequence joins TRBV7-7 and TRBJ2-1, with D perhaps TRBD2 (6 bases). The CDR3 runs 15 residues. The germline V gene encodes CDR1 SSHAT and CDR2 FNYEAQ (reference sequence). CDR3: CASSLKTGVGNEQFF. Here the CDR3 DNA reads TGTGCTAGCAGCTTAAAAACGGGAGTGGGGAATGAGCAGTTCTTC. Based on the CDR3 plus reference TRBV7-7 and TRBJ2-1, the full variable domain is GAGVSQSPRYKVTKRGQDVTLRCDPISSHATLYWYQQALGQGPEFLTYFNYEAQPDKSGLPSDRFSAERPEGSISTLTIQRTEQRDSAMYRCASSLKTGVGNEQFFGPGTRLTVL.

This chain links TRBV4-1 with TRBJ1-2; D remains ambiguous. V gave up 5 bases and J gave up 4 bases, with 17 bases separating them. Looked up from germline, CDR1 is MGHRA and CDR2 is YSYEKL. The CDR3 is 15 amino acids. CDR3 sequence reads: CASSEFDRKTYGYTF. CDR3 coding DNA: TGCGCCAGCAGCGAGTTTGACCGAAAGACCTATGGCTACACCTTC.

In its sample, this clone was seen once. The chain recombines TRBV11-2 with TRBJ2-3, with D hard to call. Germline V gene lookup returns CDR1 SGHAT and CDR2 FQNNGV. This CDR3 is built from 12 residues. Trimming stripped 1 base from V and 6 bases from J, with 5 bases between. The CDR3, as DNA: TGTGCCAGCAGCTTAGTTGGTGATACGCAGTATTTT. Translated: CASSLVGDTQYF.

The rearrangement links TRBV10-1 to TRBJ2-5; the match to TRBD1 covers 8 bases. The CDR3 runs to 13 residues. Germline CDR1 and CDR2: WNHNN and SYGVQD (reference sequence). J lost 5 bases, V lost 5 bases, and 4 bases had no gene match. CDR3 sequence reads: CASSRTGQETQYF. DNA for the CDR3: TGCGCCAGCAGTCGGACAGGGCAGGAGACCCAGTACTTC.

The chain combines TRBV6-5 with TRBJ1-5; D call uncertain. In germline, CDR1 is MNHEY, CDR2 SVGAGI. Trimming removed 0 bases from V and 2 bases from J, with 8 bases in between. The CDR3 consists of 15 residues. CDR3 sequence (DNA): TGTGCCAGCAGTTACTCAGGGAGCGGCAATCAGCCCCAGCATTTT. Protein sequence: CASSYSGSGNQPQHF.

The J gene is TRBJ2-5, the V gene TRBV4-1, with 8 bases matching TRBD2. The length of the CDR3 is 17 residues. Germline lookup yields CDR1 MGHRA and CDR2 YSYEKL. V lost 0 bases to trimming and J lost 5 bases; unmatched junction nucleotides: 11. The CDR3 here is CASSQDSPAGVRETQYF. The DNA for the CDR3 is TGCGCCAGCAGCCAAGATAGTCCAGCGGGGGTTCGTGAGACCCAGTACTTC.

Worth noting for this clone: One end of the junction is discordant with germline, which a read error may explain. This rearrangement joins TRBV7-7 to TRBJ2-5, with TRBD1 matching over 7 bases. The CDR3 spans 14 residues. Per germline, CDR1 SSHAT and CDR2 FNYEAQ (reference sequence). For the CDR3, the DNA is TGTGCTAGCAGCTCGGGGACAGCAGGAGAGACCCAGTACTTC. This encodes CASSSGTAGETQYF.

V and J are TRBV18 and TRBJ1-6, with D uncertain. The V end lost 3 bases, the J end lost 5 bases, and 8 bases lay between the germline ends. The CDR3 has 14 residues. Germline lookup yields CDR1 KGHSH and CDR2 LQKENI. CDR3 sequence reads: CASSPRDNNSPLHF. As DNA, the CDR3 is TGTGCCAGCTCACCGAGAGACAATAATTCACCCCTCCACTTT. The entire variable domain, with the rest obtained from reference TRBV18 and TRBJ1-6, is as follows: NAGVMQNPRHLVRRRGQEARLRCSPMKGHSHVYWYRQLPEEGLKFMVYLQKENIIDESGMPKERFSAEFPKEGPSILRIQQVVRGDSAAYFCASSPRDNNSPLHFGNGTRLTVT.

CDR3 amino acids: CASSSPTAGVLTF. The CDR3 DNA sequence: TGTGCCAGCAGTTCCCCGACAGCCGGAGTCCTGACTTTC. The V and J genes are TRBV6-5 and TRBJ2-6; D may be TRBD1 (5 bases). Germline CDR1 MNHEY, CDR2 SVGAGI. V was trimmed by 4 bases and J by 13 bases, leaving 14 bases between them. The CDR3 extends over 13 amino acids.

The rearrangement uses TRBV10-1 and TRBJ2-3, with D tentatively TRBD1 or TRBD2 (5 bases each). From germline, CDR1 is WNHNN and CDR2 SYGVQD (reference sequence). V dropped 6 bases and J dropped 5 bases, with 15 bases sitting between them. The CDR3 consists of 14 residues. The CDR3 bases are TGCGCCAGCAGCCAAGGGACCGGAGGAGATACGCAGTATTTT. This translates into CASSQGTGGDTQYF.

The chain joins TRBV21-1 to TRBJ1-2. TRBV21-1 has pseudogene status. The CDR3 extends over 13 amino acids. The DNA of the CDR3 is TGTGCCAGCAGCGGGGGGCGGGGCTATGGCTACACCTTC. This translates into CASSGGRGYGYTF.

The rearrangement joins TRBV5-1 to TRBJ1-3, with 8 bases fitting TRBD1. Trimming took 4 bases from V and 7 from J; bases not matched to a gene: 10. The germline CDR1 and CDR2 sequences are SGHRS and YFSETQ. The CDR3 has 15 amino acids. In DNA, the CDR3 is TGCGCCAGCAGCCCTCGGACAGGGTCTAGCAACACCATATATTTT. It yields the protein CASSPRTGSSNTIYF.

The genes are TRBV6-1 and TRBJ1-4; D is uncertain. Germline lookup yields CDR1 MNHNS and CDR2 SASEGT. Trimming took off 1 base at V and 8 bases at J, with 8 bases between the two ends. CDR3 length: 13 amino acids. The CDR3 is CASSEGSVEKLFF. In nucleotides, the CDR3 is TGTGCCAGCAGTGAAGGCTCGGTAGAAAAACTGTTTTTT.

The V gene is TRBV9, the J gene TRBJ1-2, with D possibly TRBD1 on 6 matching bases. Trimming stripped 1 base from V and 5 bases from J, with 12 bases between. The CDR3 has 14 amino acids. Germline assignment: CDR1 SGDLS and CDR2 YYNGEE. DNA for the CDR3: TGTGCCAGCAGCGTAACCAGGGGAGGTTATGGCTACACCTTC. This sequence encodes CASSVTRGGYGYTF.

As to this clone: Additional DNA sequences in this sample encode the identical CDR3. The chain carries TRBV6-5 and TRBJ1-2; weak D call: TRBD1 (5 bases). Germline V lookup: CDR1 MNHEY, CDR2 SVGAGI. Trimming left V 0 bases short and J 8 bases short, with 19 bases between. The CDR3 spans 16 residues. The CDR3 nucleotides are TGTGCCAGCAGTTACTCCCGGGACCGGGAGGTGGGGGGCTACACCTTC. This encodes CASSYSRDREVGGYTF.

The rearrangement links TRBV6-1 to TRBJ1-5; D call uncertain. This CDR3 has 14 amino acids. Trimming left V 8 bases short and J 0 bases short, with 11 bases between. The germline V gene has CDR1 MNHNS and CDR2 SASEGT. The CDR3 sequence: CASGTEYSNQPQHF. CDR3 nucleotides: TGTGCCAGCGGTACGGAGTATAGCAATCAGCCCCAGCATTTT.

The CDR3 sequence: CAWSSKGPSYGYTF. CDR3 sequence (DNA): TGTGCCTGGAGCTCCAAGGGACCGTCCTATGGCTACACCTTC. The rearrangement joins TRBV30 to TRBJ1-2, with D possibly being TRBD1 (5 bases). Looked up from germline, CDR1 is GTSNPN and CDR2 is SVGIG (reference sequence). The V end lost 3 bases, the J end lost 4 bases, and 15 bases lay between the germline ends. The CDR3 sequence is 14 residues long. The full variable domain, rest sourced from reference TRBV30 and TRBJ1-2, is SQTIHQWPATLVQPVGSPLSLECTVEGTSNPNLYWYRQAAGRGLQLLFYSVGIGQISSEVPQNLSASRPQDRQFILSSKKLLLSDSGFYLCAWSSKGPSYGYTFGSGTRLTVV.

The J gene is TRBJ2-3, the V gene TRBV4-3; D uncertain. CDR1 and CDR2 from the germline V gene are LGHNA and YSLEER. V shed 3 bases and J shed 2 bases, with 9 bases lying between them. The CDR3 extends over 14 amino acids. The CDR3 nucleotides read TGCGCCAGCAGCCAGCGCCTGAACACAGATACGCAGTATTTT. Translation: CASSQRLNTDTQYF.

This chain links TRBV5-1 with TRBJ2-3; 8 bases map to TRBD2. The ends lost 4 bases at V and 2 bases at J; junction bases unmatched: 6. The CDR3 loop spans 15 amino acids. The germline gives CDR1 SGHRS, CDR2 YFSETQ. The CDR3 DNA is TGCGCCAGCAGCGCCACGGGGGGGCCCACAGATACGCAGTATTTT. The encoded protein is CASSATGGPTDTQYF.

In its sample, this clone was seen a few times. The chain is built from TRBV10-1 and TRBJ2-3; the match to TRBD1 covers 7 bases. Trimming cost V 5 bases and J 4 bases; bases outside gene matches: 6. Germline V gene sequence: CDR1 WNHNN, CDR2 SYGVQD (reference sequence). The CDR3 length is 14 residues. Written as DNA, the CDR3 is TGCGCCAGCAGTAAGGGGACAGCTGCAGATACGCAGTATTTT. Translation: CASSKGTAADTQYF.

The chain couples TRBV5-4 to TRBJ2-5; perhaps TRBD1 as D (6 bases). CDR1 SGHNT and CDR2 YYREEE come from the germline V gene (reference sequence). CDR3 length: 15 amino acids. V lost 4 bases to trimming and J lost 2 bases, with 15 bases between them. This CDR3 is CASSTTGNKQETQYF. Here the CDR3 DNA reads TGTGCCAGCAGCACAACAGGGAACAAACAAGAGACCCAGTACTTC. The full variable domain, rest sourced from reference TRBV5-4 and TRBJ2-5, is ETGVTQSPTHLIKTRGQQVTLRCSSQSGHNTVSWYQQALGQGPQFIFQYYREEENGRGNFPPRFSGLQFPNYSSELNVNALELDDSALYLCASSTTGNKQETQYFGPGTRLLVL.

The chain links TRBV6-4 to TRBJ2-1; 8 bases agree with TRBD2. The germline V gene has CDR1 MRHNA and CDR2 SNTAGT. The trim removed 5 bases at V and 6 bases at J, leaving 9 bases unmatched. The CDR3 consists of 15 residues. CDR3 loop: CASSLSGAGINEQFF. The CDR3 DNA sequence: TGTGCCAGCAGTCTTAGCGGGGCGGGGATCAATGAGCAGTTCTTC.

The chain links TRBV7-3 to TRBJ1-6; TRBD1 matches at 7 bases. Trimming removed 0 bases from V and 10 bases from J; junction bases left unmatched: 9. The CDR3 has 16 amino acids. Germline V lookup: CDR1 SGHTA, CDR2 FQGTGA. The CDR3 is CASSLTPDRVESPLHF. The CDR3 bases are TGTGCCAGCAGCTTAACGCCCGACAGGGTAGAATCACCCCTCCACTTT.

This chain joins TRBV4-2 and TRBJ2-7; TRBD2 is a possible D gene (6 bases). The V end was cut by 0 bases, the J end by 6 bases, with 12 bases between. Germline-derived CDR1 and CDR2 are LGHNA and YNFKEQ. CDR3 length: 14 amino acids. The CDR3 sequence: CASSQDGGAAEQYF. The CDR3 DNA is TGTGCCAGCAGCCAAGATGGAGGGGCAGCCGAGCAGTACTTC.

The chain is built from TRBV6-6 and TRBJ1-5, with D hard to call. Looked up from germline, CDR1 is MNHNY and CDR2 is SVGAGI (reference sequence). This CDR3 has 12 residues. V dropped 5 bases and J dropped 7 bases, with 9 bases sitting between them. The CDR3 is CASSRPTQPQHF. CDR3 DNA: TGTGCCAGCAGTCGGCCGACGCAGCCCCAGCATTTT.

A word on this clone: A read error may produce the germline difference seen at one junction end. The chain combines TRBV2 with TRBJ1-5; D may be TRBD1 (5 bases). Germline CDR1 is SNHLY and CDR2 is FYNNEI. There are 16 residues in the CDR3. The DNA for the CDR3 is TGTGCCAGCAGAGAAGGGCTGGGGGTTAGCAATCAGCCCCAGCATTTT. Encoded protein: CASREGLGVSNQPQHF.